The present entry profiles one TCR beta chain with its context. This entry is derived from a study of cytomegalovirus exposure and HLA in healthy donors. Germline lookup yields CDR1 MNHEY and CDR2 SMNVEV (reference sequence). With V trimmed by 6 bases and J by 2 bases, 14 bases remained unmatched. The CDR3 loop spans 17 amino acids. PCR involved 60 Vbeta and 13 Jbeta primers. Using immunoSEQ multiplex PCR, the repertoire was profiled, and TCRdb retains in-frame clones only, with some absent. The sample has roughly 100,000 clones, approximately 80% seen once; the top ten hold roughly 5.4%. The chain uses TRBV27 and TRBJ2-7; 9 bases are a match to TRBD2. The sequenced sample consisted of PBMCs. The clonotype was recovered from a man aged 30 to 45 in good health and CMV-seropositive. The CDR3 loop reads CASSSRPPSGKTYEQYF. DNA of the CDR3: TGTGCCAGCAGCTCCCGCCCCCCTAGCGGGAAGACCTACGAGCAGTACTTC.